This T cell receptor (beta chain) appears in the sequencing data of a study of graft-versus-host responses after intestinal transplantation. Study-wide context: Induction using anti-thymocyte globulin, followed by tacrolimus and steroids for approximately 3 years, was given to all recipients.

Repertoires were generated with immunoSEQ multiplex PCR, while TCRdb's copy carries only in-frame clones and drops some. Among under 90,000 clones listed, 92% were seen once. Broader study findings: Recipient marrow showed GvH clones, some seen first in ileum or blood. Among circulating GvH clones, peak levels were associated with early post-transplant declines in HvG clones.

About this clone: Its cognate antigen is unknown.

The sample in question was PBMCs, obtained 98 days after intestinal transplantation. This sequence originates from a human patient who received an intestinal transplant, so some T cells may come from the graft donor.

The CDR3 here is CASSFPSGSIYEQYF. The DNA of the CDR3 is TGTGCCAGCAGTTTCCCGAGCGGGAGCATCTACGAGCAGTACTTC. The V and J genes are TRBV28 and TRBJ2-7; 8 nucleotides align to TRBD2. CDR1 MDHEN and CDR2 SYDVKM come from the germline V gene. The CDR3 contains 15 residues. The trim removed 3 bases at V and 3 bases at J, leaving 7 bases unmatched.